The sequence of this T cell receptor beta chain was determined in a study of blood T cell repertoires in COVID-19. At the level of the study: PBMCs, B-cell-depleted T cells, or T cells were the source of the cDNA or gDNA that made up the material.

Per germline, CDR1 SGHRS and CDR2 YFSETQ. The CDR3 has 14 amino acids. V dropped 0 bases and J dropped 6; count of bases not matched to a gene: 5. Some clones are missing from TCRdb's copy, which holds only in-frame ones; the method was immunoSEQ multiplex PCR. This table holds hundreds of thousands of clones, approximately 86% found once. This TCR derives from a woman in her thirties who had recovered from COVID-19. The chain is built from TRBV5-1 and TRBJ1-2; 7 bases agree with TRBD1. Sequencing was performed on PBMCs or T cells enriched from blood (not recorded which). The CDR3 sequence: CASSLDYGQDGYTF. CDR3 DNA sequence: TGCGCCAGCAGCTTGGACTACGGACAGGATGGCTACACCTTC. The full variable domain, completed using reference TRBV5-1 and TRBJ1-2, is KAGVTQTPRYLIKTRGQQVTLSCSPISGHRSVSWYQQTPGQGLQFLFEYFSETQRNKGNFPGRFSGRQFSNSRSEMNVSTLELGDSALYLCASSLDYGQDGYTFGSGTRLTVV.